This passage covers 25 T cell receptor beta chains from one sample sequenced in a study of T cells in Graves' hyperthyroidism and ophthalmopathy. From RNA transcripts, TCR beta CDR3 regions were amplified. The HTBI primer set was used in a first-round RT-PCR of the TCR CDR3. TCRdb used MiXCR to reprocess the multiplex PCR reads, holding one entry per CDR3 protein. The repertoire holds 370,000 or so distinct CDR3 sequences, 20% to 25% seen once, with around four fifths in the top ten. The sequencing sample was made of blood. These receptors were collected from a man over 45 with Graves' hyperthyroidism.

In its sample, this clonotype was seen a few times. DNA of the CDR3: TGTGCCAGCAGCTTAGGACCTAAGGGGCAGTACTTC. Translation gives CASSLGPKGQYF. The chain links TRBV7-9 to TRBJ2-7; unclear D gene. CDR1 is SEHNR, CDR2 FQNEAQ, per germline (reference sequence). Trimming cost V 1 base and J 9 bases, with 10 bases left between them. The CDR3 sequence is 12 residues long.

The chain is built from TRBV7-6 and TRBJ2-5; D remains ambiguous. The V end lost 6 bases, the J end lost 5 bases, and 13 bases lay between the germline ends. From germline, CDR1 is SGHVS and CDR2 FNYEAQ. CDR3 size: 13 residues. CDR3 coding DNA: TGTGCCAGCAGTGAGTCGTTGGGGGAGACCCAGTACTTC. Amino acids: CASSESLGETQYF.

This sequence joins TRBV5-1 and TRBJ2-6; tentative D call: TRBD1 (6 bases). The CDR3 covers 16 residues. Trimming pared 4 bases from V and 4 bases from J, leaving 15 bases between. CDR1 is SGHRS and CDR2 is YFSETQ in the germline V gene. CDR3 nucleotide sequence: TGCGCCAGCAGCCCCTCCCCAGGGGCCGGGGCCAACGTCCTGACTTTC. It specifies CASSPSPGAGANVLTF.

This clonotype was seen at least ten times. This chain uses TRBV6-1 with TRBJ1-1; D ambiguous. The V gene lost 9 bases and the J gene lost 0 bases, with 14 bases spanning the gap. The CDR3 is 14 amino acids. CDR1 MNHNS and CDR2 SASEGT come from the germline V gene. The CDR3 sequence is CASTGRPMNTEAFF. CDR3 in DNA: TGTGCCAGTACCGGGCGCCCTATGAACACTGAAGCTTTCTTT.

This clonotype has ten or more counts. The rearrangement uses TRBV11-1 and TRBJ1-1; D possibly corresponds to TRBD1 (5 bases). This CDR3 region has 12 residues. Deletions cut 5 bases from V and 8 bases from J, with 12 bases between. Germline CDR1 SGHAT, CDR2 FQDESV (reference sequence). The CDR3 sequence is CASSPARAEAFF. CDR3 DNA sequence: TGTGCCAGCAGCCCAGCCAGGGCCGAAGCTTTCTTT.

This rearrangement joins TRBV3-1 to TRBJ2-4, with D maybe TRBD1 (6 bases). This CDR3 has 16 residues. V was cut by 1 base and J by 3 bases, with 13 bases left in between. Germline-derived CDR1 and CDR2 are LGHDT and YNNKEL (reference sequence). Here the CDR3 DNA reads TGTGCCAGCAGCCAAGGTCAAGGCAGGGGCAAAAACATTCAGTACTTC. This codes for CASSQGQGRGKNIQYF.

This clonotype was seen only a few times. The chain combines TRBV10-2 with TRBJ2-1; possibly TRBD1 or TRBD2 for D (5 bases each). Germline lookup yields CDR1 WSHSY and CDR2 SAAADI. The V end was cut by 5 bases, the J end by 3 bases, with 11 bases between. The CDR3 runs to 14 residues. CDR3 in amino acids: CASSNRGLYNEQFF. CDR3 in DNA: TGCGCCAGCAGTAACCGGGGCCTCTACAATGAGCAGTTCTTC.

The V call is TRBV3-1, the J call TRBJ2-2; possibly TRBD1 for D (8 bases). The CDR3 runs to 15 residues. CDR1 is LGHDT and CDR2 is YNNKEL in the germline V gene (reference sequence). V was shortened by 5 bases and J by 5 bases, with 15 bases between the two germline ends. This chain's CDR3 is CASSLGQGGTGELFF. CDR3 DNA: TGTGCCAGCAGCTTAGGACAGGGAGGGACCGGGGAGCTGTTTTTT.

Ten or more counts support this clonotype. The J gene is TRBJ2-3, the V gene TRBV20-1; either TRBD1 or TRBD2 may fit D (5 bases each). Germline loops: CDR1 DFQATT, CDR2 SNEGSKA (reference sequence). V lost 0 bases to trimming and J lost 0 bases, with 10 bases between them. The CDR3 loop spans 15 amino acids. Here the CDR3 reads CSARDFGGSTDTQYF. CDR3 nucleotide sequence: TGCAGTGCTAGAGATTTTGGGGGTAGCACAGATACGCAGTATTTT.

This clonotype was recorded many times. CDR3: CASSSDRDRVGNQPQHF. For the CDR3, the DNA is TGTGCCAGCAGCTCTGATCGGGACAGGGTAGGCAATCAGCCCCAGCATTTT. V usage is TRBV11-3 and J usage is TRBJ1-5; 9 nucleotides align to TRBD1. The V segment lost 4 bases and the J segment 2 bases; nucleotides outside the gene matches: 9. The length of the CDR3 is 17 residues. CDR1 and CDR2 from the germline V gene are SGHNT and YENEEA.

The chain is built from TRBV10-3 and TRBJ2-7; 12 bases agree with TRBD1. There are 13 residues in the CDR3. The germline CDR1 and CDR2 sequences are ENHRY and SYGVKD. J gave up 6 bases and V 10 bases, and 7 bases lay outside the gene matches. The CDR3: CATGTGGPFEQYF. For the CDR3, the DNA is TGTGCCACAGGGACAGGGGGCCCGTTCGAGCAGTACTTC.

This clonotype was picked up a small number of times. This chain joins TRBV28 and TRBJ1-5; D is unresolved. V lost 5 bases and J 3 bases, leaving 17 bases between the germline ends. Germline loops: CDR1 MDHEN, CDR2 SYDVKM. The CDR3 consists of 16 residues. The CDR3 nucleotides read TGTGCCAGCAGTCCCTGGGTGATTGCTCACAATCAGCCCCAGCATTTT. It encodes CASSPWVIAHNQPQHF.

This clonotype was detected ten times or more. The chain couples TRBV6-2 or TRBV6-3 to TRBJ2-1; 10 positions match TRBD2. The CDR3 spans 17 residues. In germline, CDR1 is MNHEY, CDR2 SVGEGT. The trim removed 2 bases at V and 0 bases at J, leaving 4 bases unmatched. The chain's CDR3 is CASSYRTSGSSYNEQFF. The CDR3 nucleotides are TGTGCCAGCAGTTACCGGACTAGCGGCAGCTCCTACAATGAGCAGTTCTTC.

The chain uses TRBV7-8 and TRBJ2-3, with D perhaps matching TRBD1 (6 bases). Trimming shortened V by 5 bases and J by 4 bases, and 16 bases separated the two germline ends. Germline assignment: CDR1 SGHVS and CDR2 FQNEAQ. CDR3 size: 15 residues. The CDR3 DNA reads as TGTGCCAGCAGCCCTTCGACAGCAGGGGCAGATACGCAGTATTTT. This sequence encodes CASSPSTAGADTQYF.

This clonotype was recorded many times. The CDR3 coding sequence is TGTGCCAGCAGCGTTCAAGGGGAATTCTACAATGAGCAGTTCTTC. Encoded protein: CASSVQGEFYNEQFF. The rearrangement joins TRBV9 to TRBJ2-1, with D possibly matching TRBD1 (5 bases). CDR3 length equals 15 residues. V gave up 2 bases and J gave up 3 bases, with 12 bases separating them. Germline CDR1 is SGDLS and CDR2 is YYNGEE. The full variable domain, its missing parts supplied by reference TRBV9 and TRBJ2-1, is DSGVTQTPKHLITATGQRVTLRCSPRSGDLSVYWYQQSLDQGLQFLIQYYNGEERAKGNILERFSAQQFPDLHSELNLSSLELGDSALYFCASSVQGEFYNEQFFGPGTRLTVL.

This clonotype was seen many times. The rearrangement uses TRBV28 and TRBJ2-1, with D possibly being TRBD1 or TRBD2 (7 bases each). The V end was cut by 7 bases, the J end by 6 bases, with 22 bases between. Germline CDR1 is MDHEN and CDR2 is SYDVKM. The CDR3 extends over 16 amino acids. The CDR3 loop is CASTSRGGRIVNEQFF. CDR3 DNA sequence: TGTGCCAGCACCTCCAGGGGGGGTAGGATAGTCAATGAGCAGTTCTTC.

The V call is TRBV2, the J call TRBJ1-4; no clear D. Per germline, CDR1 SNHLY and CDR2 FYNNEI. V was shortened by 7 bases and J by 10 bases, with 16 bases between the two germline ends. The CDR3 loop spans 13 amino acids. The chain's CDR3 is CASIAYMRSKLFF. DNA for the CDR3: TGTGCCAGCATTGCATACATGAGGTCAAAACTGTTTTTT.

This clonotype was recorded a few times. The CDR3 sequence: CACWTITDTQYF. CDR3 sequence (DNA): TGTGCCTGCTGGACGATCACAGATACGCAGTATTTT. The rearrangement uses TRBV30 and TRBJ2-3, with D uncertain. V was shortened by 6 bases and J by 2 bases, with 9 bases between the two germline ends. The CDR3 spans 12 residues. Germline V gives CDR1 GTSNPN, CDR2 SVGIG (reference sequence).

This clonotype was counted a single time. V gene TRBV15 combines with J gene TRBJ1-2, with 8 bases identical to TRBD1. The CDR3 runs to 15 residues. The junction had 5 bases not matched to a gene; V was cut back by 2 bases and J by 3 bases. In germline, CDR1 is LNHNV, CDR2 YYDKDF (reference sequence). The DNA of the CDR3 is TGTGCCACCAGCAGACCACAGGGGGGGGACTATGGCTACACCTTC. The encoded protein is CATSRPQGGDYGYTF. Based on the CDR3 plus reference TRBV15 and TRBJ1-2, the full variable domain is DAMVIQNPRYQVTQFGKPVTLSCSQTLNHNVMYWYQQKSSQAPKLLFHYYDKDFNNEADTPDNFQSRRPNTSFCFLDIRSPGLGDTAMYLCATSRPQGGDYGYTFGSGTRLTVV.

This clonotype has a handful of counts. The chain combines TRBV14 with TRBJ1-1; 8 bases are shared with TRBD1. V was clipped by 3 bases and J by 1 base; unmatched bases: 1. Germline CDR1 SGHDN, CDR2 FVKESK. The CDR3 has 14 residues. CDR3 region: CASSQDRENTEAFF. In DNA, the CDR3 is TGTGCCAGCAGCCAGGACAGGGAGAACACTGAAGCTTTCTTT.

This clonotype showed up many times. Written as DNA, the CDR3 is TGTGCCAGCAGCCCCAGGTCGCTGGCTGAAGCTTTCTTT. This encodes CASSPRSLAEAFF. V is TRBV7-9 and J is TRBJ1-1; D gene uncertain. V was pared by 5 bases and J by 6 bases, with 13 bases between. This CDR3 is 13 amino acids long. Per the germline V gene, CDR1 is SEHNR and CDR2 is FQNEAQ (reference sequence).

With respect to this clonotype: A much bigger clone sits one base away, suggesting this may be a read error. This chain links TRBV7-8 with TRBJ2-1; 7 bases match TRBD2. Germline lookup yields CDR1 SGHVS and CDR2 FQNEAQ. The CDR3 is 15 amino acids. With V trimmed by 2 bases and J by 2 bases, 3 bases remained unmatched. The CDR3 here is CASSLWGRAYNEQFF. The CDR3 bases are TGTGCCAGCAGCTTATGGGGGAGGGCCTACAATGAGCAGTTCTTC.

V is TRBV5-1 and J is TRBJ1-1; D gene uncertain. CDR1 is SGHRS, CDR2 YFSETQ, per germline. Trimming cost V 2 bases and J 1 base, with 9 bases left between them. This CDR3 comprises 14 residues. CDR3 protein: CASSFMGQNTEAFF. The CDR3 region has the DNA TGCGCCAGCAGCTTCATGGGCCAGAACACTGAAGCTTTCTTT.

There are many counts of this clonotype. The chain employs TRBV20-1 and TRBJ2-3; TRBD1 is a possible D gene (7 bases). CDR3 length: 12 amino acids. CDR1 and CDR2 (germline): DFQATT, SNEGSKA (reference sequence). This CDR3 is CRGGQGGEAQYF. The CDR3 DNA is TGCAGGGGTGGGCAGGGGGGAGAGGCGCAGTATTTT.

This clonotype turned up a few times. The chain carries TRBV20-1 and TRBJ1-2; D may be TRBD1 (6 bases). This CDR3 region has 15 residues. Trimming pared 4 bases from V and 0 bases from J, leaving 15 bases between. The germline gives CDR1 DFQATT, CDR2 SNEGSKA (reference sequence). The CDR3 region has the DNA TGCAGTGCTACCGTCGGGGGCGCCGCTAACTATGGCTACACCTTC. Amino acid sequence: CSATVGGAANYGYTF.